Shown below are 6 T cell receptor beta chains from a single sample sequenced in a study of T cell responses to AZD1222 COVID-19 vaccine. Only in-frame clones appear in the TCRdb table, and some are missing; sequencing was by immunoSEQ multiplex PCR. The sample has some 64,000 clones, more than 75% seen once. Source: peripheral blood, taken on day 0 of AZD1222 vaccination. These receptors were collected from an adult in good health.

The sample holds one count of this clone. This chain links TRBV7-3 with TRBJ2-5; 8 bases match TRBD2. V lost 2 bases, J lost 3 bases, and 11 bases stayed unmatched. CDR3 length: 17 amino acids. Per germline, CDR1 SGHTA and CDR2 FQGTGA. The CDR3 DNA reads as TGTGCCAGCAGCTTATGGCCCCCTAGACTAGCGAAAGAGACCCAGTACTTC. It codes for CASSLWPPRLAKETQYF.

The gene calls are TRBV5-1 and TRBJ2-1; the match to TRBD2 covers 9 bases. CDR1 is SGHRS and CDR2 is YFSETQ in the germline V gene. This CDR3 has 17 residues. V lost 0 bases to trimming and J lost 9 bases; unmatched junction nucleotides: 13. The CDR3 here is CASSLGNAGGSQGEQFF. CDR3 bases: TGCGCCAGCAGCTTGGGGAATGCGGGAGGGTCTCAAGGTGAGCAGTTCTTC.

This clone appeared a single time. The chain is built from TRBV9 and TRBJ2-5; weak D call: TRBD1 (5 bases). Germline V gene sequence: CDR1 SGDLS, CDR2 YYNGEE. Trimming took off 4 bases at V and 7 bases at J, with 11 bases between the two ends. The CDR3 spans 12 residues. This CDR3 is CASSSSQGTQYF. CDR3 DNA sequence: TGTGCCAGCAGCTCCTCCCAGGGGACCCAGTACTTC.

This clone is a singleton in its sample. This chain connects TRBV7-8 to TRBJ1-2; TRBD1 agrees at 9 bases. Trimming at V came to 3 bases and at J to 7 bases, leaving 12 bases not matched to a gene. Germline V gene data show CDR1 as SGHVS and CDR2 as FQNEAQ. This CDR3 comprises 16 residues. The CDR3 reads CASSLGDRVPRGGYTF. In DNA form, the CDR3 reads TGTGCCAGCAGCTTGGGGGACAGGGTGCCTCGTGGTGGCTACACCTTC.

The chain is built from TRBV11-2 and TRBJ1-4; a weak D match, TRBD1 (5 bases). CDR3 length: 15 residues. Trimming took 0 bases from V and 5 from J, leaving 10 bases between them. The germline gives CDR1 SGHAT, CDR2 FQNNGV. CDR3 sequence reads: CASSLDRGPNEKLFF. CDR3 nucleotides: TGTGCCAGCAGCTTAGATCGGGGACCCAATGAAAAACTGTTTTTT.

V gene TRBV29-1 combines with J gene TRBJ2-1, with 9 nucleotides matching TRBD2. The CDR3 runs 13 residues. Trimming cost V 2 bases and J 9 bases; bases outside gene matches: 5. Per the germline V gene, CDR1 is SQVTM and CDR2 is ANQGSEA. CDR3 sequence (DNA): TGCAGCGTTGAACTGCGGGGGGGCGGTGAGCAGTTCTTC. Translating gives CSVELRGGGEQFF.